The entry that follows covers one TCR beta chain sequence. Some clones are missing from TCRdb's copy, which holds only in-frame ones; the method was immunoSEQ multiplex PCR. Seen here are 95,000 to 110,000 clones, roughly 91% observed once, and the top ten hold more than 4.5%. CDR1 and CDR2 from the germline V gene are KGHSH and LQKENI. The CDR3 runs 15 residues. Trimming removed 6 bases from V and 5 bases from J, with 19 bases in between. These data come from a study of blood T cell repertoires in COVID-19. Overall study: Collection of acute and convalescent COVID-19 samples took place in the United States, Italy and Spain. Nucleic acid was either cDNA or gDNA, and it came from T cells, B-cell-depleted T cells, or PBMCs.

The chain uses TRBV18 and TRBJ1-1, with D possibly matching TRBD1 (6 bases). The origin of this receptor is a human donor in a cohort sampled during active COVID-19. Sequenced sample: peripheral blood. Here the CDR3 reads CASSANGIRGTEAFF. CDR3 bases: TGTGCCAGCTCCGCTAACGGTATTAGGGGGACTGAAGCTTTCTTT.